The rows below give T cell receptor beta chains drawn from one sample of a study of Graves' ophthalmopathy and Graves' hyperthyroidism. TCRdb passed the multiplex PCR reads through MiXCR, listing each CDR3 protein once. This table holds 600,000 to 700,000 distinct CDR3 sequences, roughly 41% found once. Sequenced material: peripheral blood. Receptor source: an adult man with Graves' ophthalmopathy. Each CDR3 is given with its conserved first and last residue. The order of the fields is V gene, J gene, clone size, D gene, CDR3 DNA, CDR3 protein. The D gene is left open where the match is weak. Clone size, where shown, is once, few, many, or a class for clones that have expanded.

>TRBV29-1|TRBJ1-1|-|-
TGCAGCGTTGACAAGGGACTGAACACTGAAGCTTTCTTT
CSVDKGLNTEAFF
>TRBV7-8|TRBJ2-5|many|-
TGTGCCAGCAGCCCGGACAGTCAAGAGACCCAGTACTTC
CASSPDSQETQYF
>TRBV25-1|TRBJ2-7|few|-
TGTGCCAGCAGCAAAAGTCCGGACGTTTACGAGCAGTACTTC
CASSKSPDVYEQYF
>TRBV29-1|TRBJ2-2|-|-
TGCAGCGCCACAGACGATCCCATAACCGGGGAGCTGTTTTTT
CSATDDPITGELFF
>TRBV2|TRBJ2-5|many|-
TGTGCCAGCCACGGGGGGACCCAGTACTTC
CASHGGTQYF
>TRBV29-1|TRBJ2-2|-|-
TGCAGCGACTCCGGGGCAGGGCTCACCGGGGAGCTGCTTTTT
CSDSGAGLTGELLF
>TRBV10-3|TRBJ2-2|many|TRBD2
TGTGCCATCAGTGGGCCCGCGGGACTACCTAACACCGGGGAGCTGTTTTTT
CAISGPAGLPNTGELFF
>TRBV7-9|TRBJ2-2|-|-
TGTGCCAGCAGCTTATTAGGACCCCGAAGTCCAGCAAGCGGAACTAACCGGGAGCTGTTTTTT
CASSLLGPRSPASGTNRELFF
>TRBV2|TRBJ2-7|many|TRBD1
TGTGCCAGCAGTTTGGACAGGGGTGCGTACGAGCAGTACTTC
CASSLDRGAYEQYF
>TRBV29-1|TRBJ1-5|-|TRBD1
TGCAGCGTTAGACAGGGGGCGAATCAGCCCCAGCATTTT
CSVRQGANQPQHF
>TRBV2|TRBJ2-7|-|-
-
CASSRVGLGAGELYF
>TRBV19|TRBJ1-5|few|TRBD1
TGTGCCAGTAGTATACAGATTAGGGGACAGGGGGCATGGGGCAATCAGCCCCAGCATTTT
CASSIQIRGQGAWGNQPQHF
>TRBV5-1|TRBJ2-7|-|-
TGTGCCAGCAGCCAAGATGGGGCCGGGACCGAGCAGTACTTC
CASSQDGAGTEQYF
>TRBV14|TRBJ1-2|once|TRBD1
TGTGCCAGCAGCCGAGGGACAGGGGCGGGCTACACCTTC
CASSRGTGAGYTF
>TRBV10-2|TRBJ2-7|-|-
TGTGCCAGCAGTGAGGGCCAGGGGGGAGCCTACGAGCAGTACTTC
CASSEGQGGAYEQYF
>TRBV12-3/TRBV12-4|TRBJ1-2|-|TRBD1
TGTGCCAGCAGTTTAGCGCTAGGGGGCCATGGCTACACCTTC
CASSLALGGHGYTF
>TRBV29-1|TRBJ1-2|-|-
TGCAGCTTGTTGGGGGGCAAAGGGTATGGCTACACCTTC
CSLLGGKGYGYTF